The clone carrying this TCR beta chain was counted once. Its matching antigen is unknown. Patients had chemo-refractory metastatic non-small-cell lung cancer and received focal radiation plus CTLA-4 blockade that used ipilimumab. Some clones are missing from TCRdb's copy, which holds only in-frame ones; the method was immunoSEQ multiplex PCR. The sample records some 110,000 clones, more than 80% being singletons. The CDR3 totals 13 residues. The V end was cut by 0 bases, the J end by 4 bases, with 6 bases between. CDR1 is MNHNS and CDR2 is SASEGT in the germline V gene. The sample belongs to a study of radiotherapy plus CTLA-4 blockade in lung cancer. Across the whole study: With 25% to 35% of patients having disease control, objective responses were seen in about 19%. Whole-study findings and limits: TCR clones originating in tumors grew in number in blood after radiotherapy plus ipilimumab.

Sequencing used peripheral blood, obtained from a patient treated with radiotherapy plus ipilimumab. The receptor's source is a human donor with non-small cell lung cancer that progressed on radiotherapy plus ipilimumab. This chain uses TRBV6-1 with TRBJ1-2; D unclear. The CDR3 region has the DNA TGTGCCAGCAGTGAAGCCGCCCTCTATGGCTACACCTTC. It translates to CASSEAALYGYTF.